This TCR beta chain derives from a study of T cell clonotyping in hematopoietic cell transplantation. Study-wide context: Cytoreduction preceded collection of pretransplant recipient samples.

This CDR3 is built from 14 residues. The germline V gene has CDR1 SSHAT and CDR2 FNYEAQ (reference sequence). Here immunoSEQ multiplex PCR was the method, and the copy in TCRdb shows in-frame clones only, minus some. The sample lists about 76,000 clones; 90% to 96% were seen once. The time point here: recipient sample about 28 days before transplant, after cytoreduction. To note about this clone: Relative to the germline gene, one junction end is altered; a read error may explain this.

The clonotype comes from a woman in her fifties or sixties with acute myeloid leukemia. Some clones in this sample may be carry-over from other donors' samples. The genes are TRBV7-7 and TRBJ2-5; maybe TRBD2 (7 bases). The sequencing here drew on peripheral blood mononuclear cells, taken before stem cell transplant. The CDR3 DNA reads as TGTGCTAGCAGCTTCGGGGGGCTGAGAGAGACCCAGTACTTC. Protein product: CASSFGGLRETQYF.